The TCR beta chain under discussion was sequenced for a study of CD8+ T cells in alopecia areata. The overall study: Oral tofacitinib, 5 to 10 mg twice daily, was given in an open-label trial. Severity scoring for treated patients was based on the percentage of affected scalp area. Treatment ran 6 to 18 months, with 6 months of follow-up afterward.

Comments on this clone: The antigen is unknown. A junction end diverges from the germline sequence, so it may reflect a read error. This specimen includes other DNA sequences encoding the same CDR3.

In germline, CDR1 is MGHRA, CDR2 YSYEKL. CDR3 length: 12 amino acids. Findings of the study overall: Numerous expanded lesional clones remained in scalp and blood during tofacitinib.

Following RNA extraction, reverse transcription yielded cDNA that acted as the sequencing template. TCRdb's table, derived via immunoSEQ multiplex PCR, lists solely in-frame clones and lacks some. Here the sample spans roughly 7,200 clones, around 70% being singletons. Noted treatment: oral pan-JAK inhibitor, 5-10 mg twice daily. The investigators collected lesional scalp punch biopsies and peripheral blood from alopecia areata patients. Here the sequenced sample was skin, taken at week 4, from a patient treated with tofacitinib. The TCR was taken from a human donor with alopecia areata. The chain recombines TRBV4-1 with TRBJ2-1; D is ambiguous. For the CDR3, the DNA is TGTGCCAGCAGCCAAGACCTCAATGAGCAGTTCTTC. Translation: CASSQDLNEQFF.